Following are 23 T cell receptor beta chains from one sample sequenced in a study of T cell responses to AZD1222 COVID-19 vaccine. Clones were sequenced by immunoSEQ multiplex PCR, and TCRdb holds only the in-frame ones, with some missing. The top ten clones hold 1% of a sample with approximately 220,000 clones, about 93% of them seen once. Sequenced material: peripheral blood, taken on day 0 of MenACWY control vaccination. All receptors come from an adult in good health.

This clone was seen a few times. The chain has TRBV4-3 and TRBJ1-2, with D possibly TRBD1 on 6 matching bases. With 4 bases removed from V and 4 bases from J, the gap between germline ends came to 16 bases. This CDR3 has 15 residues. Germline lookup yields CDR1 LGHNA and CDR2 YSLEER. CDR3 sequence reads: CASSPGVGGGYGYTF. In DNA, the CDR3 is TGCGCCAGCAGCCCAGGGGTCGGGGGCGGCTATGGCTACACCTTC.

The gene calls are TRBV4-2 and TRBJ2-1; D gene unclear. This CDR3 has 11 residues. Germline V CDR1 and CDR2: LGHNA, YNFKEQ. V lost 0 bases to trimming and J lost 7 bases, with 1 base between them. The CDR3 loop is CASSQENEQFF. DNA for the CDR3: TGTGCCAGCAGCCAAGAGAATGAGCAGTTCTTC.

V is TRBV7-8 and J is TRBJ1-2; 12 positions match TRBD1. The CDR3 consists of 15 residues. With V trimmed by 5 bases and J by 6 bases, 7 bases remained unmatched. CDR1 and CDR2 (germline): SGHVS, FQNEAQ. Written as DNA, the CDR3 is TGTGCCAGCAGCACCCGGGACAGGGGGCAACATGGCTACACCTTC. Encoded protein: CASSTRDRGQHGYTF.

This rearrangement joins TRBV7-9 to TRBJ1-2; D gene ambiguous. Per the germline V gene, CDR1 is SEHNR and CDR2 is FQNEAQ (reference sequence). V lost 1 base and J 4 bases, leaving 16 bases between the germline ends. The CDR3 consists of 16 residues. CDR3 amino acids: CASSLDSGVTRYGYTF. CDR3 DNA sequence: TGTGCCAGCAGCTTAGATTCGGGAGTGACTCGCTATGGCTACACCTTC.

The gene calls are TRBV7-9 and TRBJ1-1; TRBD1 might be the D (5 bases). Germline-derived CDR1 and CDR2 are SEHNR and FQNEAQ (reference sequence). The CDR3 consists of 13 residues. V lost 4 bases and J 1 base, leaving 7 bases between the germline ends. CDR3 residues: CASSSDRNTEAFF. Written as DNA, the CDR3 is TGTGCCAGCAGCTCCGACAGGAACACTGAAGCTTTCTTT.

This clone has only a few counts. The chain combines TRBV10-2 with TRBJ2-6; TRBD1 agrees at 12 bases. CDR1 is WSHSY, CDR2 SAAADI, per germline. The CDR3 runs to 15 residues. The ends lost 4 bases at V and 8 bases at J; junction bases unmatched: 3. DNA of the CDR3: TGCGCCAGCAGTGGGGGACAGGGGGCATCCAACGTCCTGACTTTC. Translated: CASSGGQGASNVLTF.

V and J are TRBV6-2 or TRBV6-3 and TRBJ2-2, with TRBD1 as a possible D gene (7 bases). V was clipped by 5 bases and J by 1 base, with 14 bases between them. The CDR3 sequence is 16 residues long. CDR1 and CDR2 from the germline V gene are MNHEY and SVGEGT. CDR3 residues: CASSRTGGWNTGELFF. CDR3 bases: TGTGCCAGCAGTAGGACAGGAGGGTGGAACACCGGGGAGCTGTTTTTT.

The CDR3 DNA reads TGTGCCAGCAGCTTAGCCCTTTATGGCTACACCTTC. It is translated as CASSLALYGYTF. J is TRBJ1-2 and V is TRBV7-2; D not resolved. This CDR3 comprises 12 residues. Trimming left V 0 bases short and J 5 bases short, with 4 bases between. Germline CDR1 and CDR2: SGHTA and FQGNSA.

The chain carries TRBV3-1 (or the pseudogene TRBV3-2) and TRBJ1-2; 10 bases are a match to TRBD1. This CDR3 has 15 amino acids. The junction had 3 bases not matched to a gene; V was cut back by 3 bases and J by 2 bases. CDR1 and CDR2 (germline): LGHDT, YNNKEL (reference sequence). In DNA, the CDR3 is TGTGCCAGCAGCCAGGGACAGGGGATAAACTATGGCTACACCTTC. Its protein is CASSQGQGINYGYTF.

The rearrangement joins TRBV18 to TRBJ2-2; TRBD2 matches 9 bases. Trimming removed 3 bases from V and 2 bases from J; junction bases left unmatched: 7. Germline values: CDR1 KGHSH, CDR2 LQKENI. The length of the CDR3 is 17 residues. The CDR3 spells CASSPRTGTSNTGELFF. The CDR3 DNA reads as TGTGCCAGCTCACCCAGAACCGGGACTAGCAACACCGGGGAGCTGTTTTTT.

J is TRBJ1-4 and V is TRBV28; no clear D. This CDR3 is built from 15 residues. Trimming shortened V by 2 bases and J by 7 bases, and 14 bases separated the two germline ends. The germline CDR1 and CDR2 sequences are MDHEN and SYDVKM. In DNA form, the CDR3 reads TGTGCCAGCAGTTTACCGGGGAGCCTTCGTGAAAAACTGTTTTTT. It encodes CASSLPGSLREKLFF.

The genes are TRBV24-1 and TRBJ2-1; TRBD2 is a possible D gene (6 bases). Looked up from germline, CDR1 is KGHDR and CDR2 is SFDVKD. This CDR3 has 14 residues. V lost 9 bases, J lost 2 bases, and 13 bases lay in between. The CDR3 protein is CATAPGGAYNEQFF. Here the CDR3 DNA reads TGTGCCACCGCCCCGGGCGGGGCCTACAATGAGCAGTTCTTC.

This rearrangement joins TRBV5-4 to TRBJ2-5, with D possibly TRBD2 on 5 matching bases. The germline CDR1 and CDR2 sequences are SGHNT and YYREEE (reference sequence). The CDR3 is made up of 16 amino acids. V dropped 1 base and J dropped 7 bases, with 20 bases sitting between them. The CDR3 region has the DNA TGTGCCAGCAGCTTGAAGTTGGACTCCCTGACCCGGACCCAGTACTTC. Translation gives CASSLKLDSLTRTQYF.

The gene calls are TRBV7-9 and TRBJ1-1; a possible D gene is TRBD1 (5 bases). Germline lookup yields CDR1 SEHNR and CDR2 FQNEAQ (reference sequence). Trimming shortened V by 3 bases and J by 0 bases, and 11 bases separated the two germline ends. The CDR3 consists of 15 residues. The CDR3 DNA is TGTGCCAGCAGCTTCGAGGGGTCGTTGAACACTGAAGCTTTCTTT. It encodes CASSFEGSLNTEAFF.

This chain links TRBV6-5 with TRBJ1-1, with 11 positions matching TRBD1. Losses at the gene ends were 7 bases for V and 5 bases for J; bases not matched to a gene: 9. Germline V gene lookup returns CDR1 MNHEY and CDR2 SVGAGI. The CDR3 covers 15 residues. Here the CDR3 reads CASTRTGGLGTEAFF. The CDR3 DNA is TGTGCCAGCACCCGGACAGGGGGCTTAGGGACTGAAGCTTTCTTT.

CDR3 sequence: CATSLKGAKTEAFF. In DNA form, the CDR3 reads TGTGCCACCTCCTTGAAGGGGGCAAAGACTGAAGCTTTCTTT. This chain links TRBV24-1 with TRBJ1-1, with 7 bases lining up with TRBD1. Germline CDR1 and CDR2: KGHDR and SFDVKD. The CDR3 consists of 14 residues. Trimming removed 9 bases from V and 5 bases from J; junction bases left unmatched: 11.

CDR3 coding DNA: TGTGCCACCAGTGATTACGGGGGGGAGACCCAGTACTTC. This sequence encodes CATSDYGGETQYF. The chain couples TRBV24-1 to TRBJ2-5; the match to TRBD2 covers 7 bases. This CDR3 has 13 residues. V dropped 2 bases and J dropped 5; count of bases not matched to a gene: 1. The germline gives CDR1 KGHDR, CDR2 SFDVKD.

The chain combines TRBV5-1 with TRBJ2-5, with D possibly being TRBD1 (5 bases). The CDR3 extends over 13 amino acids. CDR1 and CDR2 from the germline V gene are SGHRS and YFSETQ. With 3 bases removed from V and 5 bases from J, the gap between germline ends came to 11 bases. CDR3 nucleotide sequence: TGCGCCAGCAGCTCCAGGGTGGCTGAGACCCAGTACTTC. Protein: CASSSRVAETQYF.

CDR3 amino acids: CASSVAGLAVMNTGELFF. The CDR3 DNA sequence: TGTGCCAGCAGCGTAGCTGGTCTAGCGGTTATGAACACCGGGGAGCTGTTTTTT. The chain recombines TRBV9 with TRBJ2-2; 7 positions match TRBD2. The germline V gene encodes CDR1 SGDLS and CDR2 YYNGEE. V lost 0 bases to trimming and J lost 1 base; unmatched junction nucleotides: 9. The CDR3 is made up of 18 amino acids.

The rearrangement joins TRBV9 to TRBJ2-4, with a weak D call TRBD2 (5 bases). Germline V gene sequence: CDR1 SGDLS, CDR2 YYNGEE. Trimming removed 0 bases at V and 8 bases at J, with 12 bases between. The CDR3 has 14 residues. The DNA for the CDR3 is TGTGCCAGCAGCGTAGCTCCCCGGGATCACATTCAGTACTTC. It is translated as CASSVAPRDHIQYF.

The chain combines TRBV27 with TRBJ1-5; D perhaps matches TRBD1 (6 bases). The germline V and J ends were trimmed by 6 bases and 6 bases, with 27 bases remaining between them. The CDR3 loop spans 18 amino acids. Looked up from germline, CDR1 is MNHEY and CDR2 is SMNVEV (reference sequence). CDR3 amino acids: CASSDLPESEGVGQPQHF. The CDR3 coding sequence is TGTGCCAGCAGCGACCTCCCGGAGAGTGAGGGGGTGGGTCAGCCCCAGCATTTT.

This chain connects TRBV7-2 to TRBJ1-5, with unresolved D. The ends were cut back, 3 bases at V and 4 bases at J, with 4 bases in the middle. Germline CDR1 SGHTA, CDR2 FQGNSA. CDR3 length: 12 amino acids. CDR3 bases: TGTGCCAGCAGCTTTCGGAATCAGCCCCAGCATTTT. Translating it yields CASSFRNQPQHF.

The V call is TRBV5-1, the J call TRBJ1-1; D possibly corresponds to TRBD1 (5 bases). The CDR3 runs to 14 residues. Between the trimmed V and J ends, which lost 4 bases and 1 base, there was a span of 11 bases. Germline V CDR1 and CDR2: SGHRS, YFSETQ. CDR3 sequence (DNA): TGCGCCAGCAGCAGAGGGACGGGGAACACTGAAGCTTTCTTT. Translation: CASSRGTGNTEAFF. Full variable domain (rest looked up from reference TRBV5-1 and TRBJ1-1): KAGVTQTPRYLIKTRGQQVTLSCSPISGHRSVSWYQQTPGQGLQFLFEYFSETQRNKGNFPGRFSGRQFSNSRSEMNVSTLELGDSALYLCASSRGTGNTEAFFGQGTRLTVV.